This T cell receptor beta chain was identified in a study of chronic HIV infection and antiretroviral therapy. The germline V gene encodes CDR1 MNHEY and CDR2 SVGAGI. V was pared by 6 bases and J by 6 bases, with 14 bases between. This CDR3 is 14 amino acids long. TCRdb re-called the 5' RACE reads with MiXCR, one entry per CDR3 protein. The table records approximately 30,000 distinct CDR3 sequences, roughly 9.1% of them present only once. In this sample, this clonotype turned up a few times. Sequences were obtained from peripheral blood. V usage is TRBV6-5 and J usage is TRBJ1-4; tentative D call: TRBD1 (5 bases). The receptor was isolated from an adult who had HIV and had not received antiretroviral therapy, or was an uninfected healthy control (not recorded which). CDR3 sequence: CASSHGAGDEKLFF. DNA for the CDR3: TGTGCCAGCAGCCACGGGGCGGGAGATGAAAAACTGTTTTTT.